These 12 T cell receptor beta chains were sequenced from one sample in a study of cytotoxic CD8 clonotypes in ibrutinib-treated CLL. TCRdb's table, derived via immunoSEQ multiplex PCR, lists solely in-frame clones and lacks some. Of over 120,000 clones listed, 65% to 85% are singletons. The sequencing used PBMCs, collected after 36 months of ibrutinib treatment. These receptor sequences come from a human donor with chronic lymphocytic leukemia.

The V call is TRBV10-1, the J call TRBJ2-3; 11 bases align to TRBD2. The V segment lost 3 bases and the J segment 7 bases; nucleotides outside the gene matches: 9. The germline V gene encodes CDR1 WNHNN and CDR2 SYGVQD (reference sequence). The CDR3 extends over 16 amino acids. The CDR3 DNA sequence: TGCGCCAGCAGTGAAAGTAGCGGGAGGGCCGTGAATACGCAGTATTTT. As protein: CASSESSGRAVNTQYF.

This chain's CDR3 is CSVRDRVTEAFF. The CDR3 DNA reads TGCAGCGTCCGGGACAGGGTTACTGAAGCTTTCTTT. The chain links TRBV29-1 to TRBJ1-1, with TRBD1 matching 9 bases. The V gene's germline CDR1 is SQVTM and CDR2 ANQGSEA. The V and J ends lost 6 bases and 5 bases, in that order; junction bases with no gene match: 4. The CDR3 extends over 12 amino acids.

The CDR3 loop is CASSGLPGQNYGYTF. CDR3 sequence (DNA): TGTGCCAGCAGCGGCTTGCCGGGACAAAACTATGGCTACACCTTC. The chain couples TRBV9 to TRBJ1-2, with a possible D match to TRBD1 (6 bases). V lost 3 bases and J lost 2, with 14 bases in between. The CDR3 contains 15 residues. Germline V CDR1 and CDR2: SGDLS, YYNGEE. The full variable domain, its missing parts supplied by reference TRBV9 and TRBJ1-2, is DSGVTQTPKHLITATGQRVTLRCSPRSGDLSVYWYQQSLDQGLQFLIQYYNGEERAKGNILERFSAQQFPDLHSELNLSSLELGDSALYFCASSGLPGQNYGYTFGSGTRLTVV.

The chain joins TRBV30 to TRBJ2-3; D remains ambiguous. The CDR3 has 15 amino acids. Germline lookup yields CDR1 GTSNPN and CDR2 SVGIG (reference sequence). With 1 base removed from V and 2 bases from J, the gap between germline ends came to 13 bases. CDR3 coding DNA: TGTGCCTGGAGTGATCCGACTGGATACACAGATACGCAGTATTTT. Residues: CAWSDPTGYTDTQYF. The variable domain in full, with the rest retrieved from reference TRBV30 and TRBJ2-3, is SQTIHQWPATLVQPVGSPLSLECTVEGTSNPNLYWYRQAAGRGLQLLFYSVGIGQISSEVPQNLSASRPQDRQFILSSKKLLLSDSGFYLCAWSDPTGYTDTQYFGPGTRLTVL.

The sample holds one count of this clone. This sequence joins TRBV2 and TRBJ1-2; perhaps TRBD1 as D (5 bases). Trimming left V 5 bases short and J 4 bases short, with 14 bases between. Germline assignment: CDR1 SNHLY and CDR2 FYNNEI. This CDR3 has 14 residues. As DNA, the CDR3 is TGTGCCAGCAGTTTGCGAGGAGGGGTCTATGGCTACACCTTC. Translated, it gives CASSLRGGVYGYTF.

This rearrangement joins TRBV7-9 to TRBJ1-6; no clear D gene. The CDR3 loop spans 13 amino acids. The germline V gene encodes CDR1 SEHNR and CDR2 FQNEAQ (reference sequence). V lost 1 base to trimming and J lost 8 bases, with 6 bases between them. CDR3: CASSLVQHSPLHF. In DNA, the CDR3 is TGTGCCAGCAGCTTAGTTCAGCATTCACCCCTCCACTTT.

The chain recombines TRBV5-6 with TRBJ2-3; 7 bases are a match to TRBD1. The CDR3 extends over 15 amino acids. Germline V gene sequence: CDR1 SGHDT, CDR2 YYEEEE. The ends lost 4 bases at V and 0 bases at J; junction bases unmatched: 5. The CDR3 sequence is CASSQTGRSTDTQYF. For the CDR3, the DNA is TGTGCCAGCAGCCAGACAGGGCGGAGCACAGATACGCAGTATTTT.

The V gene is TRBV4-1, the J gene TRBJ2-3; 7 bases align to TRBD2. The germline V gene encodes CDR1 MGHRA and CDR2 YSYEKL. This CDR3 has 15 residues. The junction had 10 bases not matched to a gene; V was cut back by 5 bases and J by 5 bases. The CDR3 region is CASSSGEGMRDTQYF. In DNA form, the CDR3 reads TGCGCCAGCAGCTCCGGGGAGGGGATGAGAGATACGCAGTATTTT.

The chain uses TRBV10-3 and TRBJ1-1; D is perhaps TRBD1 (6 bases). The germline V and J ends were trimmed by 7 bases and 2 bases, with 14 bases remaining between them. Germline-derived CDR1 and CDR2 are ENHRY and SYGVKD. CDR3 length equals 14 residues. The CDR3 is CAITPDSLNTEAFF. The CDR3 coding sequence is TGTGCCATCACCCCGGACAGCTTAAACACTGAAGCTTTCTTT.

CDR3: CAIRRTGDGTEAFF. The CDR3 nucleotides are TGTGCCATCAGAAGAACAGGGGACGGAACTGAAGCTTTCTTT. This chain connects TRBV10-3 to TRBJ1-1; the match to TRBD1 covers 7 bases. The CDR3 has 14 residues. The ends lost 6 bases at V and 5 bases at J; junction bases unmatched: 9. Germline V gene data show CDR1 as ENHRY and CDR2 as SYGVKD.

The chain has TRBV4-1 and TRBJ1-2, with a tentative D call TRBD1 (6 bases). V was cut by 2 bases and J by 4 bases, with 14 bases left in between. The germline CDR1 and CDR2 sequences are MGHRA and YSYEKL. CDR3 size: 15 residues. The CDR3 is CASSQQPGALYGYTF. CDR3 bases: TGCGCCAGCAGCCAACAACCAGGGGCTCTCTATGGCTACACCTTC.

This clone was seen just once. This rearrangement joins TRBV5-6 to TRBJ1-3; D gene unclear. Between the trimmed V and J ends, which lost 4 bases and 5 bases, there was a span of 13 bases. Germline V lookup: CDR1 SGHDT, CDR2 YYEEEE. The CDR3 sequence is 14 residues long. The DNA of the CDR3 is TGTGCCAGCAGCATGGACCCGATTCGAAACACCATATATTTT. As protein: CASSMDPIRNTIYF. The full variable domain, rest sourced from reference TRBV5-6 and TRBJ1-3, is DAGVTQSPTHLIKTRGQQVTLRCSPKSGHDTVSWYQQALGQGPQFIFQYYEEEERQRGNFPDRFSGHQFPNYSSELNVNALLLGDSALYLCASSMDPIRNTIYFGEGSWLTVV.